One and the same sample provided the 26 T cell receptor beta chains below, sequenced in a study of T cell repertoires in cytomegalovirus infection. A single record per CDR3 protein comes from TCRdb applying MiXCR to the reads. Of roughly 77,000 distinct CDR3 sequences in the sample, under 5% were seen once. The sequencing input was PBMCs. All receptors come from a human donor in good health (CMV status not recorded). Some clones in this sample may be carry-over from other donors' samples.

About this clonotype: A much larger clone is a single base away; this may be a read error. CDR3 in DNA: TGTGCCAGCAGCTTAGTGTCGAGGGAGGCTGAGCAGTTCTTC. Its protein product is CASSLVSREAEQFF. The rearrangement joins TRBV7-9 to TRBJ2-1, with a tentative D call TRBD2 (6 bases). The germline CDR1 and CDR2 sequences are SEHNR and FQNEAQ (reference sequence). The CDR3 contains 14 residues. Deletions cut 1 base from V and 9 bases from J, with 13 bases between.

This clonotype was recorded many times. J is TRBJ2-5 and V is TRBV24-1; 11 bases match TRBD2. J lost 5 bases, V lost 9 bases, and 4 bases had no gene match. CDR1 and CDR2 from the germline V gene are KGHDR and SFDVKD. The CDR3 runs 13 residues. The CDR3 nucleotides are TGTGCCACCGGACTAGCGGGCGGTGAGACCCAGTACTTC. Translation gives CATGLAGGETQYF.

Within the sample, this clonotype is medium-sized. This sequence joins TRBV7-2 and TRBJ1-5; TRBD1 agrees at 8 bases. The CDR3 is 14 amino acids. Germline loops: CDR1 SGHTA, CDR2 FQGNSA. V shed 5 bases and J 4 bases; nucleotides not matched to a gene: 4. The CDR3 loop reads CASSRWTGNQPQHF. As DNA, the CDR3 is TGTGCCAGCAGCCGATGGACAGGGAATCAGCCCCAGCATTTT.

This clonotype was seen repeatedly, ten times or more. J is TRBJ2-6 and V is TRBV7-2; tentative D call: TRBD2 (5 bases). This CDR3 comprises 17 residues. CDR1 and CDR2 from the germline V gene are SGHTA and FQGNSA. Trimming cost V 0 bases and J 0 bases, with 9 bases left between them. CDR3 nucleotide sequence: TGTGCCAGCAGCTTAGCGGAGAGGGTCTCTGGGGCCAACGTCCTGACTTTC. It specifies CASSLAERVSGANVLTF.

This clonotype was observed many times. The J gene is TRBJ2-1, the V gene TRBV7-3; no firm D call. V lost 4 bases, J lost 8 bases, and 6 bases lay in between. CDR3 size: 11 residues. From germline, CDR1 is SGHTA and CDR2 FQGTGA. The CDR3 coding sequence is TGTGCCAGCAGCTCCAATTATGAGCAGTTCTTC. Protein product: CASSSNYEQFF.

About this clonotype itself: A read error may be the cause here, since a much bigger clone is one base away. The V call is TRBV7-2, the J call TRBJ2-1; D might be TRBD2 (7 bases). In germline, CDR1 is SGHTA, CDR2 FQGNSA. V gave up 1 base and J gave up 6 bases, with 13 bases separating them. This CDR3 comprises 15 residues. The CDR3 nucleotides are TGTACCAGCAGCTTAGTAACGGGGGGCGGCAATGAGCAGTTCTTC. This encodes CTSSLVTGGGNEQFF.

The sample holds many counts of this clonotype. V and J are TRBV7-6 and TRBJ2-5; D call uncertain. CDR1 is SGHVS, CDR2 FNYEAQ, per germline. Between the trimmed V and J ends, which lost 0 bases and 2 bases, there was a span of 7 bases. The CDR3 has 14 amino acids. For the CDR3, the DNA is TGTGCCAGCAGCTTAGCGGACGGACAAGAGACCCAGTACTTC. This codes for CASSLADGQETQYF. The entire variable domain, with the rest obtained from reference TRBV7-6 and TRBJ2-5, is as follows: GAGVSQSPRYKVTKRGQDVALRCDPISGHVSLYWYRQALGQGPEFLTYFNYEAQQDKSGLPNDRFSAERPEGSISTLTIQRTEQRDSAMYRCASSLADGQETQYFGPGTRLLVL.

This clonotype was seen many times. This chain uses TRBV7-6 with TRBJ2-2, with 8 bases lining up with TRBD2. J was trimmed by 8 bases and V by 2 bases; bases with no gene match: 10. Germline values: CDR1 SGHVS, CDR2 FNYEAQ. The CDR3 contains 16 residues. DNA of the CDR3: TGTGCCAGCAGCTTATTGGTGGAGCGGGGGAAGGGGGAGCTGTTTTTT. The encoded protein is CASSLLVERGKGELFF.

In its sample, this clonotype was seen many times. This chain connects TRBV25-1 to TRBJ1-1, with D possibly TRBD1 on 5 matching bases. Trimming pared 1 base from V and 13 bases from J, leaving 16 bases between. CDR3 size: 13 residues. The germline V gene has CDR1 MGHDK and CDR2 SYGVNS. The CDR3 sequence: CASSEFGTRDCFF. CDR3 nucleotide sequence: TGTGCCAGCAGTGAATTTGGGACGAGGGATTGTTTCTTT.

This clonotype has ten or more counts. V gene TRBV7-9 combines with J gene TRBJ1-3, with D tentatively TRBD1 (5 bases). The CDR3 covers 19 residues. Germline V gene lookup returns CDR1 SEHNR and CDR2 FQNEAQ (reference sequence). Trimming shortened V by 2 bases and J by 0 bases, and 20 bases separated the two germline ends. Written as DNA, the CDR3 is TGTGCCAGCAGCTTACGGGGCGGGGGGTCCTTTGACTCTGGAAACACCATATATTTT. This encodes CASSLRGGGSFDSGNTIYF.

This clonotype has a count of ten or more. The CDR3 sequence is CASSPTLEYQLNYGYTF. The CDR3 DNA is TGTGCCAGCAGTCCCACCCTGGAGTACCAACTTAACTATGGCTACACCTTC. The rearrangement links TRBV27 to TRBJ1-2; D gene uncertain. This CDR3 comprises 17 residues. Trimming pared 5 bases from V and 1 base from J, leaving 20 bases between. Germline V lookup: CDR1 MNHEY, CDR2 SMNVEV (reference sequence).

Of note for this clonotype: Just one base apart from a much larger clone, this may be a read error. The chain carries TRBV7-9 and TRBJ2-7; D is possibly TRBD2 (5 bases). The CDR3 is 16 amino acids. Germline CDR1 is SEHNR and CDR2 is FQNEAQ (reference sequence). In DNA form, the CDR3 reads TGTGACAGCAGCTTGAGTTTCTCGAGAAGCGGCCCCGAGCAGTACTTC. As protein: CDSSLSFSRSGPEQYF.

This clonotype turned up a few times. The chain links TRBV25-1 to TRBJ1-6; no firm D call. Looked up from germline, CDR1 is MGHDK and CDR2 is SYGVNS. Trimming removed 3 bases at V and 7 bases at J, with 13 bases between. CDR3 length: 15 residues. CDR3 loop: CASSDNVRGNSPLHF. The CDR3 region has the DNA TGTGCCAGCAGTGATAACGTCAGAGGAAATTCACCCCTCCACTTT.

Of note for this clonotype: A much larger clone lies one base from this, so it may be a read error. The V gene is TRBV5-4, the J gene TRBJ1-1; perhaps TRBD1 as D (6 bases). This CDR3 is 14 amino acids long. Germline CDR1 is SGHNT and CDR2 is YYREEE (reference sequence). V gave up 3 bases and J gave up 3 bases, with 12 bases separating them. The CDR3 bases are TGTGCCAGCAGCTGTCGGAGGGGGGACACTGAAGCTTTCTTT. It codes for CASSCRRGDTEAFF.

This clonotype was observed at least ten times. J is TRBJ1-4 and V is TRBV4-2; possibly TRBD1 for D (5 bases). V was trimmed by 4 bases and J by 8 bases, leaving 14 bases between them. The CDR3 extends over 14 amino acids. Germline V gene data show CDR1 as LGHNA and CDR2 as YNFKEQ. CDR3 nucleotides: TGTGCCAGCAGCCCACCAAGGCGGGGGGAAAAACTGTTTTTT. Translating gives CASSPPRRGEKLFF.

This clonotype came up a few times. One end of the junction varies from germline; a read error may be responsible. CDR3 nucleotides: TGCTCCCAAGTGATGGTCACCGGGGAGCTGTTTTTT. Protein product: CSQVMVTGELFF. The rearrangement links TRBV7-9 to TRBJ2-2, with unresolved D. The CDR3 length is 12 residues. Germline lookup yields CDR1 SEHNR and CDR2 FQNEAQ (reference sequence).

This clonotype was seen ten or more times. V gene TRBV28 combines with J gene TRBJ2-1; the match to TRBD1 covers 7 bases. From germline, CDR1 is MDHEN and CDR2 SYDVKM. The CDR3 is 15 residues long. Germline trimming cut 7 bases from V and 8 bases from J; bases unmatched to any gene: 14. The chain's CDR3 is CASTKQPGTVHEQFF. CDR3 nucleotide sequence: TGTGCCAGCACAAAACAACCCGGGACAGTCCATGAGCAGTTCTTC.

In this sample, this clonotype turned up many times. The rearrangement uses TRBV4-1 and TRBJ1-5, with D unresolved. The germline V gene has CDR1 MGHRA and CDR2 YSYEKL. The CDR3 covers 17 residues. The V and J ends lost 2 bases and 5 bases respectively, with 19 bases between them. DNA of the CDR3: TGCGCCAGCAGCCAATTTTTCGAAGGCCGGGCGGATCAGCCCCAGCATTTT. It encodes CASSQFFEGRADQPQHF.

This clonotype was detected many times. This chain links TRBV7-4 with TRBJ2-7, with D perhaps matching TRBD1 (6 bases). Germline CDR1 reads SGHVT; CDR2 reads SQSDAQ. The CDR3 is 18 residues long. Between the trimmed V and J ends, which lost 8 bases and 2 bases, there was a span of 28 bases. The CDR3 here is CASGSLDSTLGLPYEQYF. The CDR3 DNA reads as TGTGCCAGCGGTTCCCTGGACAGCACGTTAGGTCTGCCCTACGAGCAGTACTTC.

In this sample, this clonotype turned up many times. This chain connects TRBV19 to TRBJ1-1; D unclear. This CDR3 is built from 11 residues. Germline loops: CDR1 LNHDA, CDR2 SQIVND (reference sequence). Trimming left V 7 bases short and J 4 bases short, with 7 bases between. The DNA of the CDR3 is TGTGCCAGTACCATCCGCACTGAAGCTTTCTTT. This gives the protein CASTIRTEAFF.

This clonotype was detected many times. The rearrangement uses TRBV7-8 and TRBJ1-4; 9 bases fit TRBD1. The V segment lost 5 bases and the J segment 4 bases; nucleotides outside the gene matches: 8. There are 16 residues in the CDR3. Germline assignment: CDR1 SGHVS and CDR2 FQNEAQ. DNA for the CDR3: TGTGCCAGCAGCGTCGGGACAGGGTGGGATAATGAAAAACTGTTTTTT. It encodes CASSVGTGWDNEKLFF.

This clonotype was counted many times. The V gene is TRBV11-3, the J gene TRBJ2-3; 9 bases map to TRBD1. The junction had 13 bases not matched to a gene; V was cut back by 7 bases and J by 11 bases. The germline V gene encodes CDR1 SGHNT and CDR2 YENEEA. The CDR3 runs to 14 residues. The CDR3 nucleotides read TGTGCCAGCAAGGGACAGGGATTCACAGGGGGGCAGTATTTT. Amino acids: CASKGQGFTGGQYF.

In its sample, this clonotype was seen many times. For the CDR3, the DNA is TGCGCCAGCAGCTCCGATTACAGGGAAGATGAGCAGTTCTTC. Protein product: CASSSDYREDEQFF. The chain is built from TRBV5-1 and TRBJ2-1, with D possibly being TRBD1 (6 bases). CDR3 length equals 14 residues. V lost 3 bases, J lost 8 bases, and 15 bases lay in between. Germline V gene lookup returns CDR1 SGHRS and CDR2 YFSETQ.

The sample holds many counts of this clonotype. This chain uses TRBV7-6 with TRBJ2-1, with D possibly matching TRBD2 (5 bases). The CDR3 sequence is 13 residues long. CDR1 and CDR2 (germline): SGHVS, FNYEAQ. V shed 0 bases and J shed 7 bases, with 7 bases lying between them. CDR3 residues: CASSLAAVNEQFF. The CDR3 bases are TGTGCCAGCAGCTTAGCAGCGGTAAATGAGCAGTTCTTC.

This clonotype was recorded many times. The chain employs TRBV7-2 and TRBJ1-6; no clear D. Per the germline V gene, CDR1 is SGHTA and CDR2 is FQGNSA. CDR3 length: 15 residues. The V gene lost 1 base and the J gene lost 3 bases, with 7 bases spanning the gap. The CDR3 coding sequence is TGTGCCAGCAGCTTAGATCTGATCTATAATTCACCCCTCCACTTT. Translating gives CASSLDLIYNSPLHF.

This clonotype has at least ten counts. CDR3 protein: CASSSILAGAQYF. CDR3 DNA: TGTGCCAGCAGCTCGATACTAGCGGGGGCCCAGTACTTC. The J gene is TRBJ2-7, the V gene TRBV7-2, with 11 bases fitting TRBD2. The germline CDR1 and CDR2 sequences are SGHTA and FQGNSA. The CDR3 sequence is 13 residues long. Trimming removed 4 bases from V and 10 bases from J; junction bases left unmatched: 6.